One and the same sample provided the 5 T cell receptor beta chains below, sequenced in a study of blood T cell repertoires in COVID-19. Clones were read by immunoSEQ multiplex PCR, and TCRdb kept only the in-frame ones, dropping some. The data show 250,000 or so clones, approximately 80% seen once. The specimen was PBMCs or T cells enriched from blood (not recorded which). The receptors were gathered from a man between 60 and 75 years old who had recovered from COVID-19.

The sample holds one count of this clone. The chain's CDR3 is CASTPAGETQYF. Here the CDR3 DNA reads TGTGCCAGCACCCCCGCAGGAGAGACCCAGTACTTC. The chain joins TRBV6-2 or TRBV6-3 to TRBJ2-5; no firm D call. Germline loops: CDR1 MNHEY, CDR2 SVGEGT. V lost 7 bases and J 4 bases, leaving 10 bases between the germline ends. This CDR3 has 12 residues.

CDR3 bases: TGCAGTGCTAGAAATGAGGGTGAAGCTTTCTTT. Translated: CSARNEGEAFF. V is TRBV20-1 and J is TRBJ1-1, with D unclear. Trimming shortened V by 2 bases and J by 7 bases, and 8 bases separated the two germline ends. The V gene's germline CDR1 is DFQATT and CDR2 SNEGSKA (reference sequence). The CDR3 has 11 amino acids.

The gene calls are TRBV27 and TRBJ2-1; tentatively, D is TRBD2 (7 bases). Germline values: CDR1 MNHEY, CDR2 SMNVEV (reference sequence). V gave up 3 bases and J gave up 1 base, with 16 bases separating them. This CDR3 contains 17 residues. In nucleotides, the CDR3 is TGTGCCAGCAGTTTGCCGCCACAGGGAGGGTCCTACAATGAGCAGTTCTTC. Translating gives CASSLPPQGGSYNEQFF.

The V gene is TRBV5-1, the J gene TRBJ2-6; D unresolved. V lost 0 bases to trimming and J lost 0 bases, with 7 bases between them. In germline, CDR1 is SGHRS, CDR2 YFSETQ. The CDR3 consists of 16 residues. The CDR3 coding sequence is TGCGCCAGCAGCTTGGGCAGTCTCTCTGGGGCCAACGTCCTGACTTTC. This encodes CASSLGSLSGANVLTF.

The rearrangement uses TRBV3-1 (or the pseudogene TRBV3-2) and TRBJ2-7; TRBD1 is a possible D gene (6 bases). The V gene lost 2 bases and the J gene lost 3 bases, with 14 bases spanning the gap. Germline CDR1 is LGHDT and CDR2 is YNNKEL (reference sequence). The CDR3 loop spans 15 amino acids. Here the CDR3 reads CASSQLDRHYYEQYF. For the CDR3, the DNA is TGTGCCAGCAGCCAATTGGACAGACACTACTACGAGCAGTACTTC.